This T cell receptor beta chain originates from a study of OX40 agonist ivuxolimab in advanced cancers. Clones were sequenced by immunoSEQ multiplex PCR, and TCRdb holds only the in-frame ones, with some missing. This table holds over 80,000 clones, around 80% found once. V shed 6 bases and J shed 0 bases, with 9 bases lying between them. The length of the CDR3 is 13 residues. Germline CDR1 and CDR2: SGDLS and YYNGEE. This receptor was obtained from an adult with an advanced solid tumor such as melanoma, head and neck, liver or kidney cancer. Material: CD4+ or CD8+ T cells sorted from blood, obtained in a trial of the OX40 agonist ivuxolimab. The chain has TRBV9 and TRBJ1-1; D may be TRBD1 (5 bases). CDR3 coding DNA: TGTGCCAGCACCGGGGGGATGAACACTGAAGCTTTCTTT. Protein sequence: CASTGGMNTEAFF. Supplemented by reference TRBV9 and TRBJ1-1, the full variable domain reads DSGVTQTPKHLITATGQRVTLRCSPRSGDLSVYWYQQSLDQGLQFLIQYYNGEERAKGNILERFSAQQFPDLHSELNLSSLELGDSALYFCASTGGMNTEAFFGQGTRLTVV.